This T cell receptor (beta chain) is drawn from a study of shared clonotypes between healthy human individuals. To note about this clone: Antigen specificity is unknown.

The CDR3 sequence is 15 residues long. V was shortened by 5 bases and J by 3 bases, with 16 bases between the two germline ends. Germline loops: CDR1 SEHNR, CDR2 FQNEAQ (reference sequence). Regarding the study as a whole: Limited genetic and exposure-history diversity came from having few donors.

Deep-level running was used for the assay. About 30,000 T cell genomes (approximately 180 ng DNA) went into each sorted-subset replicate. This table comes from immunoSEQ multiplex PCR, and its TCRdb copy is limited to in-frame clones, with some not included. The data contain about 580,000 clones, about 98% of them singletons. Only CD45RO-negative cells positively selected for CCR7 counted as naive CD8 cells, so terminally differentiated effector memory CD45RA+ cells were excluded. The TCR was taken from a young man in good health. The sequencing sample was made of naive CD8+ T cells sorted from blood. The gene calls are TRBV7-9 and TRBJ1-1; maybe TRBD1 (5 bases). The CDR3 nucleotides are TGTGCCAGCAGCCTCTCAGACAGCCTGGACACTGAAGCTTTCTTT. Its translation is CASSLSDSLDTEAFF.